The next 9 T cell receptor beta chains were all read from a single sample in a study of beta chain features in type 1 diabetes. The authors reverse transcribed all of the isolated RNA, so sequencing captured expressed TCRB transcripts. Generated by immunoSEQ multiplex PCR, the TCRdb table keeps only in-frame clones and is missing some. The table has about 340,000 clones, 6.5% to 10% seen once. Sequencing used central memory CD4+ T cells from blood. These receptors came from a woman younger than 30 in good health.

This clone was recorded a few times. V gene TRBV7-9 combines with J gene TRBJ2-5; 8 bases match TRBD2. V lost 5 bases, J lost 4 bases, and 12 bases stayed unmatched. The CDR3 extends over 16 amino acids. CDR1 SEHNR and CDR2 FQNEAQ come from the germline V gene (reference sequence). The DNA of the CDR3 is TGTGCCAGCAGCCTCAACGGGGGGGCTAGCGGAGAGACCCAGTACTTC. This encodes CASSLNGGASGETQYF.

In its sample, this clone was seen a few times. V is TRBV19 and J is TRBJ2-7; 7 positions match TRBD1. This CDR3 spans 13 amino acids. Germline V gives CDR1 LNHDA, CDR2 SQIVND (reference sequence). V was clipped by 6 bases and J by 3 bases; unmatched bases: 5. The CDR3 nucleotides are TGTGCCAGTAGCACAGGGGCTTACTACGAGCAGTACTTC. Residues: CASSTGAYYEQYF.

This clone has only a few counts. V and J are TRBV5-1 and TRBJ2-7; 9 nucleotides match TRBD1. This CDR3 is 16 amino acids long. Losses at the gene ends were 0 bases for V and 0 bases for J; bases not matched to a gene: 4. Looked up from germline, CDR1 is SGHRS and CDR2 is YFSETQ. The CDR3 is CASSLVGTGSSYEQYF. CDR3 nucleotide sequence: TGCGCCAGCAGCTTGGTAGGGACAGGGTCCTCCTACGAGCAGTACTTC.

The J gene is TRBJ2-1, the V gene TRBV29-1, with 7 bases that match TRBD2. V trimming: 0 bases; J trimming: 7 bases; junction bases outside the gene matches: 3. This CDR3 region has 13 residues. The germline gives CDR1 SQVTM, CDR2 ANQGSEA. Written as DNA, the CDR3 is TGCAGCGTTGAAGATTGGGGGGGAAATGAGCAGTTCTTC. Translated: CSVEDWGGNEQFF.

On this clone itself: One junction end disagrees with the germline gene, perhaps due to a read error. The CDR3 loop is CASSLGNKGLIFF. For the CDR3, the DNA is TGTGCCAGCAGCTTAGGGAACAAGGGACTGATATTCTTC. This chain joins TRBV11-2 and TRBJ2-7; tentative D call: TRBD2 (6 bases). The CDR3 is 13 residues long. Germline V gene lookup returns CDR1 SGHAT and CDR2 FQNNGV. The full variable domain, its missing parts supplied by reference TRBV11-2 and TRBJ2-7, is EAGVAQSPRYKIIEKRQSVAFWCNPISGHATLYWYQQILGQGPKLLIQFQNNGVVDDSQLPKDRFSAERLKGVDSTLKIQPAKLEDSAVYLCASSLGNKGLIFFGPGTRLTVT.

The chain links TRBV14 to TRBJ2-3, with 7 positions matching TRBD1. CDR1 SGHDN and CDR2 FVKESK come from the germline V gene. This CDR3 has 14 amino acids. J gave up 3 bases and V 2 bases, and 2 bases lay outside the gene matches. The CDR3 loop reads CASSQLQGTDTQYF. CDR3 sequence (DNA): TGTGCCAGCAGCCAACTACAGGGGACAGATACGCAGTATTTT. The full variable domain, rest sourced from reference TRBV14 and TRBJ2-3, is EAGVTQFPSHSVIEKGQTVTLRCDPISGHDNLYWYRRVMGKEIKFLLHFVKESKQDESGMPNNRFLAERTGGTYSTLKVQPAELEDSGVYFCASSQLQGTDTQYFGPGTRLTVL.

This clone was seen a handful of times. The chain recombines TRBV5-4 with TRBJ2-7; 7 bases agree with TRBD1. J was trimmed by 3 bases and V by 3 bases; bases with no gene match: 12. This CDR3 has 16 amino acids. Germline V gene sequence: CDR1 SGHNT, CDR2 YYREEE (reference sequence). The CDR3 DNA is TGTGCCAGCAGCTCCGGGGCGAGGGGACAGCACTACGAGCAGTACTTC. Translating it yields CASSSGARGQHYEQYF.

At least ten counts were recorded for this clone. The sample contains more than one DNA sequence encoding this CDR3. The V call is TRBV6-6, the J call TRBJ2-3; TRBD2 agrees at 15 bases. Germline trimming cut 2 bases from V and 6 bases from J; bases unmatched to any gene: 3. Germline values: CDR1 MNHNY, CDR2 SVGAGI (reference sequence). This CDR3 is built from 16 residues. CDR3 loop: CASSYAGTSGRDTQYF. The DNA for the CDR3 is TGTGCCAGCAGTTACGCAGGGACTAGCGGGAGGGATACGCAGTATTTT.

V is TRBV27 and J is TRBJ2-1, with 9 bases lining up with TRBD1. The junction had 11 bases not matched to a gene; V was cut back by 5 bases and J by 9 bases. In germline, CDR1 is MNHEY, CDR2 SMNVEV (reference sequence). This CDR3 is built from 15 residues. The CDR3 loop reads CASSPSGQGGGEQFF. In DNA form, the CDR3 reads TGTGCCAGCAGTCCGTCGGGACAGGGAGGTGGTGAGCAGTTCTTC.